This TCR beta chain was documented in a study of human T cells and chemical hapten exposure. About the study: While the approximately 24-week study was under way, patients received diphenylcyclopropenone on the scalp every week. Minor pooled library volume differences mainly drove per-sample TCR yield variation. Study results and limitations: A positive correlation with patch test score was found for PT1 expanded TCR counts. With DPC sensitization, TCRs exceeding 1 in 1000 frequency showed no change.

TCRdb called the RACE reads again in MiXCR, with one record for every CDR3 protein. The sample includes tens of thousands of distinct CDR3 sequences, about 11% of them seen just once. The germline CDR1 and CDR2 sequences are MDHEN and SYDVKM. This CDR3 is 15 amino acids long. V was cut by 3 bases and J by 2 bases, with 14 bases left in between. This clonotype turned up a few times. The antigen remains unidentified. As for time point: pre-sensitization, week 0. Treatment indicated: therapeutic diphenylcyclopropenone sensitization with weekly scalp DPC. The sequencing used whole blood, collected in connection with sensitization to the hapten diphenylcyclopropenone (DPC). The clonotype originates from a woman aged 40-49 years with alopecia areata. Some clones in this sample may be carry-over from other donors' samples. This chain links TRBV28 with TRBJ2-7, with D possibly matching TRBD1 (6 bases). CDR3 in DNA: TGTGCCAGCAGTTTTAGGGGGAGAAAAGCCTACGAGCAGTACTTC. Protein sequence: CASSFRGRKAYEQYF. Full variable domain (rest looked up from reference TRBV28 and TRBJ2-7): DVKVTQSSRYLVKRTGEKVFLECVQDMDHENMFWYRQDPGLGLRLIYFSYDVKMKEKGDIPEGYSVSREKKERFSLILESASTNQTSMYLCASSFRGRKAYEQYFGPGTRLTVT.